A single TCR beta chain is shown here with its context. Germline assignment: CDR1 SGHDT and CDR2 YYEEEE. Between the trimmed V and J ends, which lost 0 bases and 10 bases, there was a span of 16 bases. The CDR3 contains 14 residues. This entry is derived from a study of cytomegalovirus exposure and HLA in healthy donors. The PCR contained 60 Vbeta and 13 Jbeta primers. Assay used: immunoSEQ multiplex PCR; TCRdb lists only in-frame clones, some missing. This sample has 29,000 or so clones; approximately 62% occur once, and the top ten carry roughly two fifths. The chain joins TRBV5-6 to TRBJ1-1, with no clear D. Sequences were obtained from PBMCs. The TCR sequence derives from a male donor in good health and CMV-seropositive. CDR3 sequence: CASSLVGNPERAFF. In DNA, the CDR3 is TGTGCCAGCAGCTTGGTTGGCAACCCGGAGAGAGCTTTCTTT.